This TCR beta chain was sequenced in a study of blood T cell repertoires in COVID-19. For the study at large: Whether acute or convalescent, the COVID-19 samples came from the United States, Italy and Spain. PBMCs, B-cell-depleted T cells, or T cells were the source of the cDNA or gDNA that made up the material.

In the authors' methods: Reference gene primer amplification gave nucleated cell count estimates. Assay used: immunoSEQ multiplex PCR; TCRdb lists only in-frame clones, some missing. V, J and clone size reflect that table, while D and trimming were determined from the DNA. The profile covers 65,000 to 70,000 clones, with roughly 80% appearing a single time and 16% taken by the ten largest. The V end lost 0 bases, the J end lost 0 bases, and 5 bases lay between the germline ends. The CDR3 extends over 14 amino acids. Germline CDR1 is SEHNR and CDR2 is FQNEAQ (reference sequence). The receptor's source is a man aged 60 to 69 with acute or convalescent COVID-19. Source material: peripheral blood. This chain joins TRBV7-9 and TRBJ2-5; D unclear. The CDR3 bases are TGTGCCAGCAGCTTAGCATTAGACCAAGAGACCCAGTACTTC. It specifies CASSLALDQETQYF.